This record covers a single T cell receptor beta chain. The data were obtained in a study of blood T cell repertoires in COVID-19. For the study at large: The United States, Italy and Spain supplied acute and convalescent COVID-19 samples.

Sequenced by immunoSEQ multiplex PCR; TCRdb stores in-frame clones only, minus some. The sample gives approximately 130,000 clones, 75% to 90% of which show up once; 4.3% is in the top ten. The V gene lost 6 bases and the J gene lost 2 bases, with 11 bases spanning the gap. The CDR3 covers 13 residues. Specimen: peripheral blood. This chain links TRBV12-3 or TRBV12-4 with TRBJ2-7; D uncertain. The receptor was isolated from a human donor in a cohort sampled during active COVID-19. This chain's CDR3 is CASSRDGAYEQYF. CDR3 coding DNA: TGTGCCAGCAGCCGAGACGGAGCCTACGAGCAGTACTTC.